This is a list of T cell receptor beta chains from one sample in a study of blood T cell repertoires in COVID-19. Only in-frame clones appear in the TCRdb table, and some are missing; sequencing was by immunoSEQ multiplex PCR. The sample has about 130,000 clones, 77% seen once. Sequencing was done on a sample of peripheral blood. The receptors were sampled from a man of 80 years or more with acute or convalescent COVID-19. CDR3s include the opening cysteine and the closing phenylalanine or tryptophan. D genes are given only for firm matches.

V gene: TRBV2
D gene: .
J gene: TRBJ2-7
CDR3 protein: CASRGDTVSYEQYF

V gene: TRBV10-3
D gene: .
J gene: TRBJ1-3
CDR3 protein: CAIRSGNSGNTIYF

V gene: TRBV6-2/TRBV6-3
D gene: TRBD1
J gene: TRBJ2-6
CDR3 protein: CASSTRTGGSGANVLTF

V gene: TRBV27
D gene: .
J gene: TRBJ2-2
CDR3 protein: CASNQGNTGELFF

V gene: TRBV6-6
D gene: .
J gene: TRBJ2-7
CDR3 protein: CASRTGTRGEGGDF

V gene: TRBV6-2/TRBV6-3
D gene: .
J gene: TRBJ2-7
CDR3 protein: CASSQDYEQYF

V gene: TRBV6-2/TRBV6-3
D gene: .
J gene: TRBJ2-3
CDR3 protein: CASSPWTDQLTDTQYF

V gene: TRBV10-3
D gene: .
J gene: TRBJ1-2
CDR3 protein: CAIFTSYGYTF

V gene: TRBV6-2/TRBV6-3
D gene: .
J gene: TRBJ2-2
CDR3 protein: CASSLWHYTGELFF

V gene: TRBV6-5
D gene: TRBD1
J gene: TRBJ2-7
CDR3 protein: CASSGTGGIYEQYF

V gene: TRBV9
D gene: TRBD1
J gene: TRBJ1-1
CDR3 protein: CASNRGGNTEAFF

V gene: TRBV5-4
D gene: .
J gene: TRBJ1-1
CDR3 protein: CASSLDAGMNTEAFF

V gene: TRBV15
D gene: .
J gene: TRBJ2-7
CDR3 protein: CATSSQGEQYF

V gene: TRBV3-1/TRBV3-2
D gene: TRBD1
J gene: TRBJ2-7
CDR3 protein: CASSLAGGYEQYF

V gene: TRBV19
D gene: TRBD1
J gene: TRBJ1-2
CDR3 protein: CASSITHQGGYGYTF

V gene: TRBV7-8
D gene: .
J gene: TRBJ2-4
CDR3 protein: CASSSGRQSLAKNIQYF

V gene: TRBV19
D gene: .
J gene: TRBJ1-1
CDR3 protein: CASSRGYWTEAFF

V gene: TRBV10-3
D gene: TRBD1
J gene: TRBJ1-4
CDR3 protein: CAISDGQGEKLFF

V gene: TRBV4-3
D gene: .
J gene: TRBJ1-6
CDR3 protein: CASSQDGGLRVGGYSPLHF

V gene: TRBV20-1
D gene: .
J gene: TRBJ1-1
CDR3 protein: CSARFNTEAFF

V gene: TRBV6-5
D gene: TRBD1
J gene: TRBJ2-5
CDR3 protein: CASSYSTGGPETQYF

V gene: TRBV18
D gene: .
J gene: TRBJ2-7
CDR3 protein: CASSPPSARGSEQYF

V gene: TRBV3-1/TRBV3-2
D gene: TRBD2
J gene: TRBJ2-1
CDR3 protein: CASSSRLAGGFYNEQFF

V gene: TRBV5-1
D gene: TRBD1
J gene: TRBJ2-1
CDR3 protein: CASARTGSSYNEQFF